Reported below is one TCR beta chain. This sample is drawn from a study of T cells after yellow fever vaccination. TCRdb itself ran the 5' RACE reads through MiXCR, one entry per CDR3 protein. The repertoire holds some 300,000 distinct CDR3 sequences, with 7.5% to 9% as singletons. CDR1 MNHEY and CDR2 SVGAGI come from the germline V gene. The CDR3 extends over 15 amino acids. The V gene end was trimmed by 2 bases and the J gene end by 6 bases; junction bases not matched to a gene: 8. The chain links TRBV6-5 to TRBJ2-7; 9 positions match TRBD1. This clonotype originated in a young man who received the YFV17D yellow fever vaccine. Sample: CD4+ T cells sorted from PBMCs, taken 5 days after the yellow fever booster vaccination. CDR3 residues: CASSYRRDRALEQYV. The DNA of the CDR3 is TGTGCCAGCAGTTACAGAAGGGACAGGGCGCTCGAGCAGTACGTC.